Listed here is a single T cell receptor beta chain. The table came from immunoSEQ multiplex PCR; TCRdb's copy has only in-frame clones and leaves some out. The sample has roughly 130,000 clones; 70% to 90% are singletons. Trimming removed 1 base at V and 6 bases at J, with 14 bases between. The CDR3 spans 15 residues. Germline CDR1 is LNHNV and CDR2 is YYDKDF (reference sequence). The sample belongs to a study of blood T cell repertoires in COVID-19. The TCR sequence derives from a woman aged 60-70 years with acute or convalescent COVID-19. The specimen was peripheral blood. The rearrangement uses TRBV15 and TRBJ2-3; tentative D call: TRBD1 (5 bases). CDR3 DNA: TGTGCCACCAGCAGAGTGGCAGGGTCGTTGGATACGCAGTATTTT. It yields the protein CATSRVAGSLDTQYF.